This entry describes one T cell receptor (beta chain). Its antigen is as yet unknown. This sample stems from a study of cytomegalovirus exposure and HLA in healthy donors. Trimming removed 4 bases from V and 4 bases from J; junction bases left unmatched: 4. CDR1 SEHNR and CDR2 FQNEAQ come from the germline V gene (reference sequence). There are 15 residues in the CDR3. It was with 60 Vbeta and 13 Jbeta primers that the PCR ran. The repertoire was sequenced with immunoSEQ multiplex PCR; TCRdb's copy has only in-frame clones and lacks some. The sample lists some 130,000 clones; roughly 85% were seen once. Findings and caveats of the study: Previous analysis showed most TCR beta V segments were productive about 87% or about 30% of the time.

This clonotype was obtained from a man between 40 and 49 years old in good health and CMV-seropositive. Source material: PBMCs. The chain couples TRBV7-9 to TRBJ1-4; 9 bases map to TRBD1. CDR3 coding DNA: TGTGCCAGCAGCTCCCGGACAGGGGTTAATGAAAAACTGTTTTTT. Translation gives CASSSRTGVNEKLFF. The entire variable domain, with the rest obtained from reference TRBV7-9 and TRBJ1-4, is as follows: DTGVSQNPRHKITKRGQNVTFRCDPISEHNRLYWYRQTLGQGPEFLTYFQNEAQLEKSRLLSDRFSAERPKGSFSTLEIQRTEQGDSAMYLCASSSRTGVNEKLFFGSGTQLSVL.